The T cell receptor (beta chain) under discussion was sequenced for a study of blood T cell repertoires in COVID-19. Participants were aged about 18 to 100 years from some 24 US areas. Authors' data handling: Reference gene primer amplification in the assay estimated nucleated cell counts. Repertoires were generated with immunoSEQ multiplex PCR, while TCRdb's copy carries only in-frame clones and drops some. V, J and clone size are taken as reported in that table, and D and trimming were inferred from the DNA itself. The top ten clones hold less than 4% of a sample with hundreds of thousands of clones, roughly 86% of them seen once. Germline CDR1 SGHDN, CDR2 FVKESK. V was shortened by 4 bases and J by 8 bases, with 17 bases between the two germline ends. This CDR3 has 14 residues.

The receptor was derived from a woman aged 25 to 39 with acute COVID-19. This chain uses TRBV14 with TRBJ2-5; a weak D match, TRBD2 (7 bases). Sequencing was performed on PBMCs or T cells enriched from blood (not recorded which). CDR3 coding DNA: TGTGCCAGCAGCCGCGAGTGGGGGGGCGGAACCCAGTACTTC. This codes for CASSREWGGGTQYF.